A selection of T cell receptor beta chains follows, all from one sample in a study of cytomegalovirus exposure and HLA in healthy donors. Profiling relied on immunoSEQ multiplex PCR, and the TCRdb table lists in-frame clones only, not all of them. The sample holds some 180,000 clones, 82% seen once. The sequencing sample was made of PBMCs. Source of these receptors: a man in his forties or fifties in good health and CMV-seronegative. Each CDR3 is given with its conserved first and last residue. A D gene is named only where the DNA matches it firmly. The size entry is marked missing in some rows and otherwise reads once, few, many or a size class.

TGCGCCAGCAGGTGGACAGTTTACACAGATACGCAGTATTTT CASRWTVYTDTQYF few TRBJ2-3 14 NA TRBV5-1
TGCGCCAGCAGCCAAGTGAGCGTGGGCACTGAAGCTTTCTTT CASSQVSVGTEAFF NA TRBJ1-1 14 NA TRBV4-3
TGTGCCAGCAGCCCCATCGGGACAGGGGATCAGCCCCAGCATTTT CASSPIGTGDQPQHF NA TRBJ1-5 15 TRBD1 TRBV6-5
TGTGCCAGCAACATTGGAGGGTCCTACAATGAGCAGTTCTTC CASNIGGSYNEQFF NA TRBJ2-1 14 NA TRBV9
TGTGCCAGCAGTCCCGGACTAGTGATGCAGTATTTT CASSPGLVMQYF NA TRBJ2-3 12 TRBD2 TRBV28
TGTGCCAGCAGTTTATTCGGGACAGGGAATGAAAAACTGTTTTTT CASSLFGTGNEKLFF NA TRBJ1-4 15 TRBD1 TRBV28
TGCGCCAGCAGCCAAGATTGGGCGGGGGTTTTCTACAATGAGCAGTTCTTC CASSQDWAGVFYNEQFF NA TRBJ2-1 17 TRBD2 TRBV4-3
TGTGCCTGCACTCACAGGGGACCCTACGAGCAGTACTTC CACTHRGPYEQYF NA TRBJ2-7 13 TRBD1 TRBV30
TGTGCCAGCAGCCCTACAGGGGGTAGCAATCAGCCCCAGCATTTT CASSPTGGSNQPQHF NA TRBJ1-5 15 TRBD1 TRBV6-5
TGTGCCAGCAGCTTGGGTTCCGGTCAGGGTTTTTACGAGCAGTACTTC CASSLGSGQGFYEQYF NA TRBJ2-7 16 NA TRBV5-6
TGTGCCAGCAGCTTAGACAGGGGAGAAGAAAAACTGTTTTTT CASSLDRGEEKLFF NA TRBJ1-4 14 TRBD1 TRBV7-9
TGTGCCAGCAGACAGGGGGCCGGCTATGGCTACACCTTC CASRQGAGYGYTF NA TRBJ1-2 13 TRBD1 TRBV2
TGTGCCAGCAGCTTAGTACAGCACGGCACCGGGGAGCTGTTTTTT CASSLVQHGTGELFF NA TRBJ2-2 15 NA TRBV11-2
TGTGCCAGCAGTTACTCGACAGGGGGCATGAACACTGAAGCTTTCTTT CASSYSTGGMNTEAFF NA TRBJ1-1 16 TRBD1 TRBV6-5
TGCGCCAGCAGCATAGGGACTTCCAACACTGAAGCTTTCTTT CASSIGTSNTEAFF once TRBJ1-1 14 NA TRBV5-1
TGCGCCAGCAGGCGAATAGCGGGAGACCTAAATGAGCAGTTCTTC CASRRIAGDLNEQFF NA TRBJ2-1 15 TRBD2 TRBV4-1
TGTGCCAGTAGTGTCTCCGGGACTAGCGGCCGAAGTATGAGTTACGAGCAGTACTTC CASSVSGTSGRSMSYEQYF NA TRBJ2-7 19 TRBD2 TRBV19
TGTGCCAGCAGCTCGTCTGGGGGAGGACTAGTTTTCGATGAGCAGTTCTTC CASSSSGGGLVFDEQFF once TRBJ2-1 17 TRBD2 TRBV11-1
TGTGCCAGCAGCCTCCCCGGGGGACAGGGGAGGGCTGGCTACACCTTC CASSLPGGQGRAGYTF few TRBJ1-2 16 TRBD1 TRBV28
TGCGCCAGCAGCTTGACAACCCGGGACAGCAACACTGAAGCTTTCTTT CASSLTTRDSNTEAFF once TRBJ1-1 16 TRBD1 TRBV5-1
TGTGCCAGCAGTGAACTGGCCGCTACCGGGGAGCTGTTTTTT CASSELAATGELFF NA TRBJ2-2 14 NA TRBV25-1
TGTGCCAGCGGAGAGGCAGCGGGGAGATACAATGAGCAGTTCTTC CASGEAAGRYNEQFF NA TRBJ2-1 15 TRBD2 TRBV2
TGTGCCAGTAGTATTACAGGGGACCCTGGCTACACCTTC CASSITGDPGYTF few TRBJ1-2 13 TRBD1 TRBV19
TGTGCCAGCAGCCGACAGGGGGGAGGTTCTGAAGCTTTCTTT CASSRQGGGSEAFF NA TRBJ1-1 14 TRBD1 TRBV11-2
TGTGCCAGCAGTCCCCTCGGACTAGCGGGAGGCCGCCACGATGAGCAGTTCTTC CASSPLGLAGGRHDEQFF NA TRBJ2-1 18 TRBD2 TRBV27
TGTGCCAGCAATCCGGGACAGGGGAACTATGGCTACACCTTC CASNPGQGNYGYTF NA TRBJ1-2 14 TRBD1 TRBV2
TGTGCCAGCAGCTCACAACCACAGGGGGCCGTTAGGGGAGAGACCCAGTACTTC CASSSQPQGAVRGETQYF NA TRBJ2-5 18 TRBD1 TRBV7-2